This T cell receptor beta chain came from a study of T cell changes during pregnancy in multiple sclerosis. This table comes from immunoSEQ multiplex PCR, and its TCRdb copy is limited to in-frame clones, with some not included. The sample gives 60,000 to 70,000 clones, about 90% of which show up once; 2.5% to 3% is in the top ten. The CDR3 covers 12 residues. From germline, CDR1 is KGHSH and CDR2 LQKENI. Trimming pared 1 base from V and 7 bases from J, leaving 7 bases between. This TCR was sampled from a female donor in good health, enrolled as a control in a pregnancy study. Sample: peripheral blood, taken in the second trimester of pregnancy. The chain couples TRBV18 to TRBJ1-2; maybe TRBD1 (6 bases). CDR3 sequence: CASSPLGAGYTF. CDR3 sequence (DNA): TGTGCCAGCTCACCACTGGGGGCTGGCTACACCTTC.